Following are 29 T cell receptor beta chains from one sample sequenced in a study of monozygotic twins with inflammatory bowel disease. TCRdb reprocessed the 5' RACE reads, keeping one entry per CDR3 protein, no DNA. The sample holds about 170,000 distinct CDR3 sequences. Specimen: blood. The receptor set was obtained from a human donor with ulcerative colitis or Crohn's disease, or a healthy co-twin of an affected twin (not recorded which).

The chain has TRBV11-2 and TRBJ1-3; TCRdb's D call, TRBD1, is unchecked because there is no DNA. The CDR3 totals 18 residues. CDR1 and CDR2 (germline): SGHAT, FQNNGV. CDR3 loop: CASSLILRGQGAGNTIYF.

The rearrangement joins TRBV30 to TRBJ2-1; as DNA is missing, the TRBD2 call by TCRdb cannot be tested. Germline CDR1 GTSNPN, CDR2 SVGIG (reference sequence). This CDR3 comprises 15 residues. CDR3 amino acids: CAWSVAGLSYNEQFF.

The V gene is TRBV12-3 or TRBV12-4, the J gene TRBJ1-1; the TCRdb call, TRBD1, lacks DNA for checking. This CDR3 has 17 residues. Here the CDR3 reads CASTVELTGRMNTEAFF.

The genes are TRBV27 and TRBJ2-3. The CDR3 spans 13 residues. Germline CDR1 MNHEY, CDR2 SMNVEV (reference sequence). CDR3 residues: CASSHKSTDTQYF.

The chain uses TRBV6-5 and TRBJ2-1; with no DNA, the TCRdb D assignment of TRBD2 cannot be verified. This CDR3 comprises 18 residues. Germline V gene sequence: CDR1 MNHEY, CDR2 SVGAGI. The CDR3 sequence: CASSYRLLAERSYNEQFF.

The chain has TRBV10-3 and TRBJ1-1. The CDR3 consists of 15 residues. Germline lookup yields CDR1 ENHRY and CDR2 SYGVKD. This CDR3 reads CAISEYAMRNTEAFF.

The chain combines TRBV7-9 with TRBJ2-1. CDR1 and CDR2 from the germline V gene are SEHNR and FQNEAQ (reference sequence). The CDR3 extends over 13 amino acids. Here the CDR3 reads CASSLNTGNEQFF.

The rearrangement joins TRBV9 to TRBJ1-1; without DNA, the TCRdb call of TRBD1 cannot be checked. Per germline, CDR1 SGDLS and CDR2 YYNGEE. This CDR3 is 16 amino acids long. This chain's CDR3 is CASSVVVEAGYTEAFF. Full variable domain (outside the CDR3, taken from reference TRBV9 and TRBJ1-1): DSGVTQTPKHLITATGQRVTLRCSPRSGDLSVYWYQQSLDQGLQFLIQYYNGEERAKGNILERFSAQQFPDLHSELNLSSLELGDSALYFCASSVVVEAGYTEAFFGQGTRLTVV.

This chain uses TRBV12-3 or TRBV12-4 with TRBJ1-5. This CDR3 has 15 residues. CDR3 amino acids: CASSLEGIGNQPQHF.

The J gene is TRBJ2-1, the V gene TRBV7-8; TCRdb's D gene call, TRBD2, goes unchecked for lack of DNA. CDR3 length equals 15 residues. Per the germline V gene, CDR1 is SGHVS and CDR2 is FQNEAQ. The CDR3 loop reads CASSLAREGDNEQFF.

The chain joins TRBV24-1 to TRBJ2-7; the TCRdb D gene call, TRBD2, has no DNA to confirm it. CDR1 is KGHDR and CDR2 is SFDVKD in the germline V gene. CDR3 length equals 16 residues. The CDR3 protein is CATSDPGLAGSYEQYF.

CDR3 sequence: CAWSVRRTEKLFF. The J gene is TRBJ1-4, the V gene TRBV30. Germline-derived CDR1 and CDR2 are GTSNPN and SVGIG (reference sequence). CDR3 length equals 13 residues.

This chain connects TRBV6-1 to TRBJ2-1; TCRdb outputs TRBD1, but without DNA this stays unchecked. The germline CDR1 and CDR2 sequences are MNHNS and SASEGT. CDR3 length: 15 amino acids. The CDR3 sequence is CASSPAGLPLGEQFF.

The rearrangement uses TRBV6-5 and TRBJ1-3; TCRdb's assignment of TRBD1 cannot be checked, as there is no DNA. The CDR3 runs to 16 residues. CDR1 and CDR2 from the germline V gene are MNHEY and SVGAGI. The CDR3 sequence: CASSYSTGLSGNTIYF.

This chain links TRBV28 with TRBJ2-3; lacking DNA, the TRBD2 call made by TCRdb goes unchecked. In germline, CDR1 is MDHEN, CDR2 SYDVKM. CDR3 length equals 19 residues. This CDR3 is CASSLWGRPGTRGADTQYF.

This rearrangement joins TRBV25-1 to TRBJ2-5; the TCRdb D gene call, TRBD1, has no DNA to confirm it. Per the germline V gene, CDR1 is MGHDK and CDR2 is SYGVNS. The CDR3 extends over 14 amino acids. The CDR3 loop reads CASSEGAGQETQYF.

The chain carries TRBV6-5 and TRBJ2-1; the TCRdb D gene call, TRBD2, has no DNA to confirm it. The length of the CDR3 is 17 residues. Looked up from germline, CDR1 is MNHEY and CDR2 is SVGAGI. The CDR3 is CASSYSGLAGVYNEQFF.

V gene TRBV28 combines with J gene TRBJ2-1; TCRdb picks TRBD2, but there is no DNA to check that call. The germline V gene has CDR1 MDHEN and CDR2 SYDVKM. CDR3 length equals 16 residues. CDR3 in amino acids: CASSKQTSGYYNEQFF.

The chain links TRBV6-5 to TRBJ2-1; TCRdb names TRBD2, which stays unverified in the absence of DNA. Germline values: CDR1 MNHEY, CDR2 SVGAGI. CDR3 size: 13 residues. CDR3 residues: CASSSRLVNEQFF.

The chain joins TRBV14 to TRBJ1-4; without DNA, the TCRdb call of TRBD1 cannot be checked. The CDR3 has 16 amino acids. Per germline, CDR1 SGHDN and CDR2 FVKESK. CDR3 protein: CASSQGGQGAREKLFF. Full variable domain (outside the CDR3, taken from reference TRBV14 and TRBJ1-4): EAGVTQFPSHSVIEKGQTVTLRCDPISGHDNLYWYRRVMGKEIKFLLHFVKESKQDESGMPNNRFLAERTGGTYSTLKVQPAELEDSGVYFCASSQGGQGAREKLFFGSGTQLSVL.

CDR3 protein: CASSKGLGEYGYTF. The chain joins TRBV6-1 to TRBJ1-2; TCRdb reports TRBD1, a call that lacks DNA to check it against. The CDR3 extends over 14 amino acids. Germline V CDR1 and CDR2: MNHNS, SASEGT.

This chain links TRBV15 with TRBJ2-7; TCRdb lists TRBD2, though no DNA is available to test this call. The CDR3 has 13 residues. Germline V gene sequence: CDR1 LNHNV, CDR2 YYDKDF (reference sequence). Here the CDR3 reads CATSRARAYEQYF.

J is TRBJ1-5 and V is TRBV10-3; TCRdb outputs TRBD1, but without DNA this stays unchecked. Germline CDR1 reads ENHRY; CDR2 reads SYGVKD. This CDR3 has 16 residues. CDR3 residues: CAISDPDRNSNQPQHF.

The chain couples TRBV7-3 to TRBJ2-3; as DNA is missing, the TRBD1 call by TCRdb cannot be tested. This CDR3 is 15 amino acids long. Germline V lookup: CDR1 SGHTA, CDR2 FQGTGA. The CDR3 reads CASGPLGGGTDTQYF.

The rearrangement uses TRBV10-3 and TRBJ1-1. The germline V gene encodes CDR1 ENHRY and CDR2 SYGVKD. CDR3 size: 12 residues. The CDR3 here is CAISPENTEAFF.

The chain recombines TRBV20-1 with TRBJ2-7; TCRdb's D call of TRBD1 is untestable without DNA. CDR3 length equals 11 residues. Germline-derived CDR1 and CDR2 are DFQATT and SNEGSKA (reference sequence). CDR3 sequence: CSARQGYEQYF.

The chain employs TRBV12-3 or TRBV12-4 and TRBJ2-4; TCRdb's D gene call, TRBD2, goes unchecked for lack of DNA. The CDR3 runs 18 residues. This chain's CDR3 is CASSFAAGGGKAKNIQYF.

The rearrangement joins TRBV11-3 to TRBJ2-2. Germline CDR1 is SGHNT and CDR2 is YENEEA. This CDR3 has 14 residues. Here the CDR3 reads CASSLGRSTGELFF.

The rearrangement uses TRBV24-1 and TRBJ2-5; TCRdb reports TRBD2, a call that lacks DNA to check it against. The CDR3 contains 19 residues. In germline, CDR1 is KGHDR, CDR2 SFDVKD. The CDR3 reads CATSDSMTSGRASWETQYF.